Shown below are 15 T cell receptor beta chains from a single sample sequenced in a study of blood T cell repertoires in COVID-19. Here immunoSEQ multiplex PCR was the method, and the copy in TCRdb shows in-frame clones only, minus some. The table lists a few hundred thousand clones, 89% of them singletons. Sequenced: peripheral blood. The receptor set was obtained from a middle-aged woman who had recovered from COVID-19.

The table lists this clone with a few counts. The chain combines TRBV10-1 with TRBJ1-3; D is ambiguous. Germline CDR1 and CDR2: WNHNN and SYGVQD (reference sequence). The CDR3 is 14 amino acids. The V gene lost 2 bases and the J gene lost 3 bases, with 8 bases spanning the gap. CDR3 coding DNA: TGCGCCAGCAGTGAGGGCGGACTTGGAAACACCATATATTTT. The encoded protein is CASSEGGLGNTIYF.

The genes are TRBV5-1 and TRBJ2-1, with 9 bases matching TRBD2. Germline assignment: CDR1 SGHRS and CDR2 YFSETQ. This CDR3 region has 15 residues. Germline trimming cut 8 bases from V and 2 bases from J; bases unmatched to any gene: 8. The CDR3 nucleotides are TGCGCCAGTTCCCTCGCGGGGGGGGCCTACAATGAGCAGTTCTTC. This codes for CASSLAGGAYNEQFF.

This clone was found once. The gene calls are TRBV5-5 and TRBJ1-1, with unresolved D. The CDR3 totals 15 residues. V lost 4 bases, J lost 0 bases, and 13 bases lay in between. The germline V gene has CDR1 SGHKS and CDR2 YYEKEE (reference sequence). CDR3 DNA: TGTGCCAGCAGCAGTGGCGGAACTATGAACACTGAAGCTTTCTTT. Translation: CASSSGGTMNTEAFF. The full variable domain, rest sourced from reference TRBV5-5 and TRBJ1-1, is DAGVTQSPTHLIKTRGQQVTLRCSPISGHKSVSWYQQVLGQGPQFIFQYYEKEERGRGNFPDRFSARQFPNYSSELNVNALLLGDSALYLCASSSGGTMNTEAFFGQGTRLTVV.

This rearrangement joins TRBV7-9 to TRBJ2-1; D possibly corresponds to TRBD2 (5 bases). Germline CDR1 SEHNR, CDR2 FQNEAQ (reference sequence). The CDR3 spans 17 residues. V was trimmed by 0 bases and J by 0 bases, leaving 12 bases between them. The CDR3: CASSLAKDSSSYNEQFF. CDR3 DNA sequence: TGTGCCAGCAGCTTAGCGAAGGACTCGAGCTCCTACAATGAGCAGTTCTTC.

CDR3 in amino acids: CASSLDRETQYF. CDR3 DNA sequence: TGTGCCAGCAGTTTGGACAGAGAGACCCAGTACTTC. V gene TRBV6-5 combines with J gene TRBJ2-5; possible D gene TRBD1, 6 bases. Germline V gene sequence: CDR1 MNHEY, CDR2 SVGAGI. The CDR3 is 12 residues long. The V gene lost 4 bases and the J gene lost 4 bases, with 7 bases spanning the gap.

The chain carries TRBV5-6 and TRBJ1-5, with D unresolved. Trimming took 0 bases from V and 8 from J, leaving 9 bases between them. Germline V gene lookup returns CDR1 SGHDT and CDR2 YYEEEE. The CDR3 is 13 residues long. CDR3 DNA: TGTGCCAGCAGCTTGGGCGGGTCGGAGCCCCAGCATTTT. Translation: CASSLGGSEPQHF.

CDR3 sequence (DNA): TGTGCCAGCAGTCCCCGGACAGGGGGGACCGGGGAGCTGTTTTTT. It yields the protein CASSPRTGGTGELFF. This chain links TRBV27 with TRBJ2-2; 10 nucleotides align to TRBD1. Trimming removed 5 bases from V and 5 bases from J; junction bases left unmatched: 5. This CDR3 contains 15 residues. The V gene's germline CDR1 is MNHEY and CDR2 SMNVEV (reference sequence).

This chain's CDR3 is CASSVFFADSSYEQYF. The CDR3 nucleotides read TGCGCCAGCAGTGTTTTTTTCGCGGACAGCTCCTACGAGCAGTACTTC. The gene calls are TRBV10-2 and TRBJ2-7, with a tentative D call TRBD1 (6 bases). Germline lookup yields CDR1 WSHSY and CDR2 SAAADI. The CDR3 is 16 amino acids. V shed 4 bases and J shed 0 bases, with 16 bases lying between them.

The chain has TRBV5-6 and TRBJ2-2; 10 positions agree with TRBD1. The germline V gene encodes CDR1 SGHDT and CDR2 YYEEEE. The V gene end was trimmed by 1 base and the J gene end by 5 bases; junction bases not matched to a gene: 2. This CDR3 has 15 residues. CDR3 sequence reads: CASSLWDRGTGELFF. CDR3 coding DNA: TGTGCCAGCAGCTTGTGGGACAGGGGTACCGGGGAGCTGTTTTTT.

This chain uses TRBV7-9 with TRBJ1-1; D possibly corresponds to TRBD1 (5 bases). The V gene's germline CDR1 is SEHNR and CDR2 FQNEAQ (reference sequence). CDR3 length: 17 residues. V lost 0 bases and J 0 bases, leaving 14 bases between the germline ends. In DNA, the CDR3 is TGTGCCAGCAGCTTAGCTCATTATGACAGTTTGAACACTGAAGCTTTCTTT. It yields the protein CASSLAHYDSLNTEAFF. Full variable domain (outside the CDR3, taken from reference TRBV7-9 and TRBJ1-1): DTGVSQNPRHKITKRGQNVTFRCDPISEHNRLYWYRQTLGQGPEFLTYFQNEAQLEKSRLLSDRFSAERPKGSFSTLEIQRTEQGDSAMYLCASSLAHYDSLNTEAFFGQGTRLTVV.

V usage is TRBV7-2 and J usage is TRBJ2-2; 8 bases match TRBD2. Germline CDR1 is SGHTA and CDR2 is FQGNSA. The junction had 4 bases not matched to a gene; V was cut back by 5 bases and J by 2 bases. The CDR3 spans 15 residues. The CDR3 nucleotides read TGTGCCAGCAGCAGAGCGGGAGACAACACCGGGGAGCTGTTTTTT. Translation gives CASSRAGDNTGELFF.

The V call is TRBV9, the J call TRBJ2-1, with 8 bases identical to TRBD2. CDR1 and CDR2 (germline): SGDLS, YYNGEE. Unmatched junction bases numbered 8, after V lost 9 bases and J lost 0 bases. The CDR3 sequence is 15 residues long. Here the CDR3 reads CATARGGSSYNEQFF. In DNA, the CDR3 is TGTGCCACCGCCCGGGGGGGGAGCTCCTACAATGAGCAGTTCTTC.

This chain uses TRBV7-2 with TRBJ2-3, with D tentatively TRBD2 (6 bases). The CDR3 spans 15 residues. Trimming stripped 1 base from V and 0 bases from J, with 8 bases between. Germline-derived CDR1 and CDR2 are SGHTA and FQGNSA. DNA for the CDR3: TGTGCCAGCAGCTTAGATAGCGGTAGCACAGATACGCAGTATTTT. Translating it yields CASSLDSGSTDTQYF.

The rearrangement joins TRBV6-1 to TRBJ2-1; 9 bases are shared with TRBD2. CDR1 and CDR2 from the germline V gene are MNHNS and SASEGT. With V trimmed by 3 bases and J by 0 bases, 0 bases remained unmatched. The CDR3 is 15 amino acids. The CDR3 DNA follows: TGTGCCAGCAGTGAGCGGGGGGGCTCCTACAATGAGCAGTTCTTC. This translates into CASSERGGSYNEQFF.

V usage is TRBV19 and J usage is TRBJ1-3; D perhaps matches TRBD1 (5 bases). From germline, CDR1 is LNHDA and CDR2 SQIVND (reference sequence). The CDR3 spans 17 residues. V lost 0 bases to trimming and J lost 1 base, with 13 bases between them. The DNA for the CDR3 is TGTGCCAGTAGTATAGATCCTGGGGCTAGATCTGGAAACACCATATATTTT. This gives the protein CASSIDPGARSGNTIYF.